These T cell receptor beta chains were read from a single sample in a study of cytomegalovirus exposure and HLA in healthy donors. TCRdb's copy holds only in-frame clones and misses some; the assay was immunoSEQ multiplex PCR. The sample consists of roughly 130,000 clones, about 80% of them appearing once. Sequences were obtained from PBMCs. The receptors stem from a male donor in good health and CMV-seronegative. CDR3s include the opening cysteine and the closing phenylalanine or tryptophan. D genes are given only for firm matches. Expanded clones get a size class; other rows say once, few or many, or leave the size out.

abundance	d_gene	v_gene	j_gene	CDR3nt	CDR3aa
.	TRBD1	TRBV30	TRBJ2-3	TGTGCCTGGATATTAGACAGGGCAGATACGCAGTATTTT	CAWILDRADTQYF
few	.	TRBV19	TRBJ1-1	TGTGCCAGTAGTCTCAGGGGCGCTGAAGCTTTCTTT	CASSLRGAEAFF
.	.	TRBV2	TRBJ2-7	TGTGCCAGCAGTGAAAGGTACAGGTTCTACGAGCAGTACTTC	CASSERYRFYEQYF
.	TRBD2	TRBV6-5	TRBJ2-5	TGTGCCAGCAGCGGGGGGGAGAAGGAGACCCAGTACTTC	CASSGGEKETQYF
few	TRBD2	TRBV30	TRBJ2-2	TGTGCCTGGAGCCCACCGGGGGGTGACACCGGGGAGCTGTTTTTT	CAWSPPGGDTGELFF
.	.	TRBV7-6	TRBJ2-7	TGTGCCAGCAGCCCGCTGAGCAGGGGAGCATCCTACGAGCAGTACTTC	CASSPLSRGASYEQYF
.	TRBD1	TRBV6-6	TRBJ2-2	TGTGCCACCCCCGGACAGGGAGCGAACACCGGGGAGCTGTTTTTT	CATPGQGANTGELFF
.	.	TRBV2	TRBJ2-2	TGTGCCACCCCCGGACGGGGATCTGGCGGGATACCCGGGGAGCTGTTTTTT	CATPGRGSGGIPGELFF
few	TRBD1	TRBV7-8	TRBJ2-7	TGTGCCAGCAGCTTAGACAGGGGGTACTACGAGCAGTACTTC	CASSLDRGYYEQYF
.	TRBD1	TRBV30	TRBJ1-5	TGTGCCTGGGAGCCAGGGGGGTTGAGGCAGCCCCAGCATTTT	CAWEPGGLRQPQHF
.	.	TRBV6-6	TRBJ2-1	TGTGCCAGCAGCAGAAATGAGCAGTTCTTC	CASSRNEQFF
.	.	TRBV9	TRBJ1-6	TGTGCCAGCAGTACGACCTACGACATTAATTCACCCCTCCACTTT	CASSTTYDINSPLHF
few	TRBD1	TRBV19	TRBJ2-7	TGTGCCAGTAGTCTAGGACAGGGCGCTGATGGGGAGCAGTACTTC	CASSLGQGADGEQYF
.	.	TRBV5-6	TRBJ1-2	TGTGCCAGCAGCTTGGGGTCGTCCCTAATGAACTATGGCTACACCTTC	CASSLGSSLMNYGYTF
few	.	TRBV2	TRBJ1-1	TGTGCCAGCCCCCCGAATTCCCCGGACAGCTCAGCCCCCCAATTTTTT	CASPPNSPDSSAPQFF
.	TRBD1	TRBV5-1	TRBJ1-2	TGCGCCAGCAGCTTGGGACAGGGGGCTGGCTACACCTTC	CASSLGQGAGYTF
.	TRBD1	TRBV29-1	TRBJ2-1	TGCAGCGTTGGACAGGGGGAACACAATGAGCAGTTCTTC	CSVGQGEHNEQFF